This T cell receptor beta chain was recorded in a study of blood T cell repertoires in COVID-19. The assay was immunoSEQ multiplex PCR, and TCRdb's table has in-frame clones only and misses some. The data contain some 260,000 clones, roughly 82% of them singletons. CDR3 length equals 15 residues. From germline, CDR1 is LNHDA and CDR2 SQIVND (reference sequence). V shed 4 bases and J 3 bases; nucleotides not matched to a gene: 4. This sequence was found in a woman aged 80 or older with active or convalescent COVID-19. This chain joins TRBV19 and TRBJ1-5; TRBD1 matches 9 bases. Sequenced input: peripheral blood. The CDR3 nucleotides are TGTGCCAGTAGTACCACAGGGGGCAACAATCAGCCCCAGCATTTT. Translation gives CASSTTGGNNQPQHF.